This entry describes one T cell receptor (beta chain). Its antigen remains undetermined. No base quality values were provided; no much bigger clone lies one nucleotide off. Library method: PCR. The instrument was an Illumina HiSeq 2500. To reduce PCR and sequencing biases, unique molecular identifiers were incorporated into the TCR beta cDNA libraries. Some 500,000 cDNA molecules were obtained for every 1 to 10 million input T cells, so each molecule roughly corresponded to one T cell. The patient libraries were prepared and sequenced using the same protocol as the earlier healthy control dataset. Samples belonging to the same batch were prepared together, multiplexed and sequenced on a shared HiSeq lane. For the original study's pipeline: MIGEC handled the raw barcoded reads, throwing out single-read molecular identifier groups before consensus assembly and CDR3 extraction. VDJtools was used for post-analysis of the clonotype tables, and diversity was normalized by down-sampling every dataset to the size of the smallest sample. In repertoire overlap clustering, CDR3 amino acid sequences, but not nucleotide sequences, were matched to correct batch-related cross-sample contamination. TCRdb itself trimmed the public reads at Q25 with fastp, ran MiXCR and retained productive beta chains. CDR3 protein duplicates are merged, each entry listing the most common genes and DNA. The V and J calls come from TCRdb's annotation, not from the publication. The sample table contains around 260,000 distinct CDR3 sequences; only one count was recorded for less than 40% of them. Of the sample, 4% to 5.5% is held by the ten largest clones.

The sample comes from a study of post-analysis software for immune sequencing data (dated by TCRdb to the mid-2010s). Regarding the complete study: Relapsing-remitting, secondary progressive and progressive-relapsing multiple sclerosis were recorded as disease courses, and subtype annotation was lacking for some patients. A subset of samples was prepared in parallel using single-end sample barcoding, then pooled and co-amplified after Illumina adapter ligation. The multiple sclerosis patient repertoires were compared with approximately 11 previously published healthy control repertoires from donors aged roughly 6 to 25 years. What the work shows at the level of the full study, not this receptor alone: Compared with controls, multiple sclerosis patients had significantly lower normalized Chao1 diversity, a finding suggesting substantial peripheral T-cell clonal expansion. The multiple sclerosis patient group was slightly younger than the control group. When samples were clustered directly using the F measure, samples prepared in the same batch co-clustered strongly, which prompted a batch-effect correction.

To demonstrate the VDJtools post-analysis software, TCR beta repertoires were profiled from the peripheral blood of about 13 young patients with multiple sclerosis. The multiple sclerosis patients were children and adolescents ranging in age from roughly 6 to 15 years. Source material: blood. The receptor's source is a girl aged 5-17 years with multiple sclerosis.

CDR3 loop: CSARTAGSRNTEAFF. DNA sequence: TGCAGTGCTCGGACGGCCGGGAGTCGGAACACTGAAGCTTTCTTT. The rearrangement joined TRBV20-1 to TRBJ1-1, with the D gene call left open. V loses 5 bases of germline sequence and J loses 1 base, and the interval between the two ends is 17 bases. The cysteine opens and the phenylalanine closes a CDR3 of 15 amino acids. Only CDR3 DNA is held: 45 bases, read in frame from base 1. Via the germline V gene (reference sequence), CDR1 is DFQATT and CDR2 SNEGSKA.